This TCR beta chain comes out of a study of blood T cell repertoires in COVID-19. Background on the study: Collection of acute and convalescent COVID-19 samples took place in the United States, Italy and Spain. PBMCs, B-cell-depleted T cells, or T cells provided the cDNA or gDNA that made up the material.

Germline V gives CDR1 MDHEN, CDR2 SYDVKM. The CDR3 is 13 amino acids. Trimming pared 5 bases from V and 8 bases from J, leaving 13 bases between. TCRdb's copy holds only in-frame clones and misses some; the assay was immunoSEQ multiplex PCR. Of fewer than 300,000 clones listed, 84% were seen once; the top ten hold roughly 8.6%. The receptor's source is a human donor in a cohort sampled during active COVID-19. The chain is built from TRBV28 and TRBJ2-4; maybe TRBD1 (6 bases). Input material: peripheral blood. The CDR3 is CASSLDRRHIQYF. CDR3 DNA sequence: TGTGCCAGCAGTCTAGACAGGAGGCACATTCAGTACTTC.